This TCR beta chain was documented in a study of blood T cell repertoires in COVID-19. Study context: Specimens from acute and convalescent COVID-19 originated in the United States, Italy and Spain.

The protocol was immunoSEQ multiplex PCR, while the TCRdb copy is restricted to in-frame clones and leaves out a portion. Of approximately 170,000 clones in the sample, roughly 85% were seen once. The CDR3 covers 15 residues. Germline V gene data show CDR1 as SGHAT and CDR2 as FQNNGV. V lost 0 bases and J lost 0, with 7 bases in between. The chain links TRBV11-2 to TRBJ2-3, with no clear D. The sequence came from a woman of 80 years or more with active or convalescent COVID-19. The sequencing sample was made of peripheral blood. The CDR3: CASSLDSLSTDTQYF. DNA of the CDR3: TGTGCCAGCAGCTTAGACTCCCTTAGCACAGATACGCAGTATTTT.